What follows is one T cell receptor beta chain and its context. Antigen: not known. Germline V gene sequence: CDR1 SGHRS, CDR2 YFSETQ. This CDR3 comprises 15 residues. Deletions cut 1 base from V and 5 bases from J, with 15 bases between. The PCR made use of 60 Vbeta and 13 Jbeta primers. Sequencing was performed with immunoSEQ multiplex PCR; in TCRdb, only in-frame clones are kept and a portion is missing. Of roughly 190,000 clones listed, 65% to 80% were seen once; the top ten hold 0.9% to 1.2%. These data originate in a study of cytomegalovirus exposure and HLA in healthy donors. Study-level results: Accurate HLA-A and HLA-B prediction from TCR beta sequences was reported for most subjects. In a later analysis, compared with equally common non-associated chains, HLA-associated beta chains were more expanded. The likely origin of a cluster of highly shared sequence variants was a sequencing artifact.

Sample: PBMCs. V gene TRBV5-1 combines with J gene TRBJ2-5, with TRBD2 as a possible D gene (5 bases). The TCR comes from a woman between 40 and 55 years old in good health and CMV-seronegative. This CDR3 reads CASSLKQVRGETQYF. The CDR3 DNA sequence: TGCGCCAGCAGCTTGAAGCAAGTGCGCGGGGAGACCCAGTACTTC.